The sequence of this T cell receptor beta chain was determined in a study of blood T cell repertoires in COVID-19. Per germline, CDR1 MNHEY and CDR2 SMNVEV (reference sequence). Trimming cost V 2 bases and J 8 bases; bases outside gene matches: 6. The CDR3 runs to 15 residues. Produced via immunoSEQ multiplex PCR; TCRdb's table is partial and in-frame only. The sample includes roughly 300,000 clones, 86% of them seen just once. Material for sequencing was PBMCs or T cells enriched from blood (not recorded which). This clonotype was obtained from a man between 25 and 39 years old who had recovered from COVID-19. This chain links TRBV27 with TRBJ1-2, with 12 positions matching TRBD1. The chain's CDR3 is CASSLGGTGGGGYTF. DNA for the CDR3: TGTGCCAGCAGTTTAGGAGGGACAGGGGGCGGAGGCTACACCTTC.